This TCR beta chain was captured in a study of CD8 T cells in ankylosing spondylitis (dated by TCRdb to the late 2010s). For the wider study: T cell receptor beta repertoires were profiled in healthy donors and ankylosing spondylitis patients so that disease-linked TCR variants could be found. The whole study cohort included 85 to 120 healthy donors and 25 ankylosing spondylitis patients. Peripheral blood samples were taken, and synovial fluid was additionally collected from ankylosing spondylitis patients.

From its cysteine to its phenylalanine, the CDR3 spans 14 amino acids. Just the 42-base CDR3 DNA is kept, in frame starting at base 1. CDR1 and CDR2 (DFQATT, SNEGSKA) derive from the germline V gene (reference sequence). Deletion took 1 base off V and 7 bases off J, with a span of 16 bases between the germline ends. The sample was run on an Illumina HiSeq 2500. TCR beta libraries were prepared by quantitative 5'-RACE with molecular barcodes. On the authors' methods: A new computational method, built on a probabilistic model of VDJ rearrangement, was used to identify disease-linked TCR variants. The raw public data were reprocessed by TCRdb itself: fastp quality trimming at Q25, MiXCR clonotype calling, in-frame beta chains only. Rows with one shared CDR3 protein collapse into an entry with the most common genes and DNA. TCRdb's processing, not the authors' own work, is the source of the V and J calls. Recorded for this sample are 200,000 or so distinct CDR3 sequences; roughly 20% of them occurred a single time. More than 3.5% of the sample rests with the top ten.

What the study reported, not specific to this receptor: In peripheral blood, the disease-linked clones were found at relatively low frequencies and had a CD8+ phenotype. Some TCR beta motif variants had previously been reported in synovial fluid and blood of reactive arthritis patients, which suggested common disease-initiation mechanisms. A TCR beta motif made up of several highly homologous amino acid variants appeared to be characteristic of blood from ankylosing spondylitis patients. Significant enrichment of the disease-linked clones was reported in matched synovial fluid samples from ankylosing spondylitis patients.

Ten or more counts support this clonotype. There is no known antigen for this receptor. Base qualities are not at hand, and no much larger clone is one base apart. The material sequenced was blood, either unsorted or a sorted T cell fraction (not recorded which). The receptor's source is a male donor between 5 and 35 years old with ankylosing spondylitis or in good health (not recorded which). Donor details come from another sample of the same person, matched by shared clones. The receptor chain draws on TRBV20-1 and TRBJ2-5; too little of a D gene remains to name it. The bases read TGCAGTGCTAGAGTTGGGAACACCGGTTGGACCCAGTACTTC. It codes for CSARVGNTGWTQYF.